This is a list of T cell receptor beta chains from one sample in a study of CD8+CD57+ T cells in acquired aplastic anemia. MiXCR, applied by TCRdb to the reads, yields one record per CDR3 protein. The data contain around 190,000 distinct CDR3 sequences, roughly half of them singletons. Sequencing was carried out using sorted CD4+, CD8+, or CD8+CD57+ T cells (not recorded which) from PBMCs. These receptors were taken from a human donor in good health, serving as a control. The CDR3 runs from the conserved cysteine through the conserved F or W. Fields, in order: CDR3 length, V gene, D gene, clone size, J gene, CDR3 DNA, CDR3 protein. A D gene is named only where the DNA matches it firmly. Not all rows give a size; the values are once, few, many and, for expanded clones, a class.

cdr3_length: 12
v_call: TRBV12-5
d_call: NA
clone_size: NA
j_call: TRBJ2-1
cdr3_nt: TGTGCTAGTGGCCTGGACTATAATGAGCAGTTCTTC
cdr3_aa: CASGLDYNEQFF

cdr3_length: 12
v_call: TRBV29-1
d_call: NA
clone_size: NA
j_call: TRBJ1-2
cdr3_nt: TGCAGCTCAAAACAGGGAAACTATGGCTACACCTTC
cdr3_aa: CSSKQGNYGYTF

cdr3_length: 13
v_call: TRBV12-3/TRBV12-4
d_call: NA
clone_size: many
j_call: TRBJ1-4
cdr3_nt: TGTGCCAGCAGTTTAAACAGAAATGAAAAACTGTTTTTT
cdr3_aa: CASSLNRNEKLFF

cdr3_length: 14
v_call: TRBV12-3/TRBV12-4
d_call: NA
clone_size: NA
j_call: TRBJ2-1
cdr3_nt: TGTGCCAGCAGGATGGACAGTACCTACAATGAGCAGTTCTTC
cdr3_aa: CASRMDSTYNEQFF

cdr3_length: 14
v_call: TRBV15
d_call: NA
clone_size: few
j_call: TRBJ2-2
cdr3_nt: TGTGCCACCAGCAGAGTGGGACTGCACCGGGAGCTGTTTTTT
cdr3_aa: CATSRVGLHRELFF

cdr3_length: 14
v_call: TRBV10-3
d_call: TRBD2
clone_size: NA
j_call: TRBJ2-3
cdr3_nt: TGTGCCATCCAGACTAGCGGGGACACAGATACGCAGTATTTT
cdr3_aa: CAIQTSGDTDTQYF

cdr3_length: 15
v_call: TRBV10-3
d_call: TRBD1
clone_size: few
j_call: TRBJ2-7
cdr3_nt: TGTGCCGTCCGACAGGGGGCAGATTACAACTACGAGCAGTACTTC
cdr3_aa: CAVRQGADYNYEQYF

cdr3_length: 14
v_call: TRBV6-6
d_call: TRBD2
clone_size: NA
j_call: TRBJ2-7
cdr3_nt: TGTGCCAGCAAATCTAGCGGGGGCTCCTACGAGCAGTACTTC
cdr3_aa: CASKSSGGSYEQYF

cdr3_length: 13
v_call: TRBV29-1
d_call: NA
clone_size: NA
j_call: TRBJ2-1
cdr3_nt: TGCAGCGGACGATCTTGGGGGCAGAGTGAGCAGTTCTTC
cdr3_aa: CSGRSWGQSEQFF

cdr3_length: 16
v_call: TRBV7-2
d_call: TRBD1
clone_size: few
j_call: TRBJ2-7
cdr3_nt: TGTGCCAGCAGCTTTTCCGGGACAGGGGTCTCCTACGAGCAGTACTTC
cdr3_aa: CASSFSGTGVSYEQYF

cdr3_length: 14
v_call: TRBV19
d_call: TRBD1
clone_size: NA
j_call: TRBJ1-2
cdr3_nt: TGTGCCAGTTCCAGGGGGCCTGGAAACTATGGCTACACCTTC
cdr3_aa: CASSRGPGNYGYTF

cdr3_length: 15
v_call: TRBV5-1
d_call: NA
clone_size: NA
j_call: TRBJ1-6
cdr3_nt: TGCGCCAGCAGCTTGGGTCAGGGGTATAATTCACCCCTCCACTTT
cdr3_aa: CASSLGQGYNSPLHF

cdr3_length: 15
v_call: TRBV5-5
d_call: TRBD2
clone_size: many
j_call: TRBJ2-3
cdr3_nt: TGTGCCAGCAGCTCTACCGGGACTAGCGCAGATACGCAGTATTTT
cdr3_aa: CASSSTGTSADTQYF

cdr3_length: 18
v_call: TRBV5-1
d_call: TRBD1
clone_size: many
j_call: TRBJ2-6
cdr3_nt: TGCGCCAGCAGCCCCCGACAGGGGATAGACTCTGGGGCCAACGTCCTGACTTTC
cdr3_aa: CASSPRQGIDSGANVLTF